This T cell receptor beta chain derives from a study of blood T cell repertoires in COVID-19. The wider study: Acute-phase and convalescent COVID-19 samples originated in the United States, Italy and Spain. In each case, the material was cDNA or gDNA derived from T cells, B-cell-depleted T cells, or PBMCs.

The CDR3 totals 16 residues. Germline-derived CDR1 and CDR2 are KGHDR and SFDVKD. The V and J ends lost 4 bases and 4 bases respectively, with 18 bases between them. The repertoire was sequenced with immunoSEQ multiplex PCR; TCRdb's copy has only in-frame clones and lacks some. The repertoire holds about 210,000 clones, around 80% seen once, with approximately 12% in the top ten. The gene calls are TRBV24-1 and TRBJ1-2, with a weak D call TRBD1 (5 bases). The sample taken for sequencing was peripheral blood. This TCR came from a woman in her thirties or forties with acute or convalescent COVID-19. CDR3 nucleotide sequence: TGTGCCACCAGTGACTATAAAACCGGACATACCTATGGCTACACCTTC. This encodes CATSDYKTGHTYGYTF.